This T cell receptor beta chain was captured in a study of metastatic and nonmetastatic thyroid tumors. In the original processing: Clinicopathological groups supplied CDR3 differences that were used to build a distant-metastasis classifier for papillary thyroid cancer. MiXCR reprocessed the PCR reads for TCRdb. The authors' filters were not applied to this entry. The sample contains some 64,000 clones, less than 5% of which appear only once. In germline, CDR1 is SGHNT, CDR2 YENEEA. CDR3 length: 11 amino acids. The V and J ends lost 5 bases and 10 bases, in that order; junction bases with no gene match: 5. This clone has a handful of counts. This may arise from a read error, as a much more abundant clone is one base away. Before thyroid surgery, none of the patients had received any treatment.

The sequence came from a female donor with papillary thyroid cancer or a benign thyroid nodule (not recorded which). Some clones in this sample may be carry-over from other donors' samples. V usage is TRBV11-3 and J usage is TRBJ2-7; 7 nucleotides align to TRBD1. The source material was blood. CDR3 amino acids: CASSRTGGQYF. CDR3 bases: TGTGCCAGCAGCAGGACAGGCGGACAGTACTTC.